Each of the 9 T cell receptor beta chains below was sequenced from the same sample in a study of T cell responses to AZD1222 COVID-19 vaccine. The protocol was immunoSEQ multiplex PCR, while the TCRdb copy is restricted to in-frame clones and leaves out a portion. The table shows about 160,000 clones, with 90% to 95% occurring only once. The sample here was peripheral blood, taken on day 0 of AZD1222 vaccination. The receptors were gathered from an adult in good health.

The chain couples TRBV28 to TRBJ1-1, with TRBD1 identical over 8 bases. The trim removed 6 bases at V and 5 bases at J, leaving 14 bases unmatched. This CDR3 spans 16 amino acids. Germline loops: CDR1 MDHEN, CDR2 SYDVKM. This chain's CDR3 is CASRVRDRWKGTEAFF. CDR3 DNA sequence: TGTGCCAGCAGGGTCCGGGACAGGTGGAAGGGGACTGAAGCTTTCTTT.

The J gene is TRBJ2-3, the V gene TRBV4-3; 9 bases align to TRBD2. Germline lookup yields CDR1 LGHNA and CDR2 YSLEER. This CDR3 is built from 16 residues. The trim removed 4 bases at V and 5 bases at J, leaving 10 bases unmatched. CDR3 in amino acids: CASSRGSGGLGDTQYF. CDR3 coding DNA: TGCGCCAGCAGCCGGGGTAGCGGGGGCCTGGGAGATACGCAGTATTTT.

This chain's CDR3 is CSSSKDKGGRGYTF. CDR3 DNA sequence: TGCAGCTCCTCCAAGGACAAAGGGGGACGTGGCTACACCTTC. The V gene is TRBV29-1, the J gene TRBJ1-2, with D perhaps TRBD1 (6 bases). Per germline, CDR1 SQVTM and CDR2 ANQGSEA. Between the trimmed V and J ends, which lost 8 bases and 7 bases, there was a span of 23 bases. The CDR3 totals 14 residues.

This rearrangement joins TRBV9 to TRBJ1-1; possibly TRBD1 for D (5 bases). Germline V lookup: CDR1 SGDLS, CDR2 YYNGEE. CDR3 length: 15 amino acids. Trimming removed 0 bases at V and 2 bases at J, with 11 bases between. CDR3 sequence (DNA): TGTGCCAGCAGCGTAGGGGGCAGGTCTAACACTGAAGCTTTCTTT. Its translation: CASSVGGRSNTEAFF.

The genes are TRBV30 and TRBJ1-4; no firm D call. CDR1 is GTSNPN and CDR2 is SVGIG in the germline V gene (reference sequence). CDR3 size: 10 residues. The germline V and J ends were trimmed by 5 bases and 6 bases, with 4 bases remaining between them. The CDR3 nucleotides read TGTGCCTGGGGATATGAAAAACTGTTTTTT. Amino acid sequence: CAWGYEKLFF. Together with reference TRBV30 and TRBJ1-4, the CDR3 gives the full variable domain: SQTIHQWPATLVQPVGSPLSLECTVEGTSNPNLYWYRQAAGRGLQLLFYSVGIGQISSEVPQNLSASRPQDRQFILSSKKLLLSDSGFYLCAWGYEKLFFGSGTQLSVL.

The chain carries TRBV6-2 or TRBV6-3 and TRBJ2-5; TRBD2 aligns across 8 bases. Germline lookup yields CDR1 MNHEY and CDR2 SVGEGT. CDR3 length: 14 amino acids. Unmatched junction bases numbered 7, after V lost 5 bases and J lost 5 bases. The chain's CDR3 is CASSRTSRMETQYF. The CDR3 DNA reads as TGTGCCAGCAGTCGGACTAGCAGGATGGAGACCCAGTACTTC.

The chain joins TRBV28 to TRBJ1-1; the D is unclear. The CDR3 has 10 amino acids. V was pared by 8 bases and J by 8 bases, with 9 bases between. Germline CDR1 MDHEN, CDR2 SYDVKM. The CDR3 reads CASFRMEAFF. In nucleotides, the CDR3 is TGTGCCAGCTTCAGGATGGAAGCTTTCTTT.

This sequence joins TRBV9 and TRBJ1-4; no clear D gene. This CDR3 has 14 amino acids. Germline V gene sequence: CDR1 SGDLS, CDR2 YYNGEE. V lost 1 base and J 8 bases, leaving 12 bases between the germline ends. The CDR3 here is CASSVRETMEKLFF. In DNA, the CDR3 is TGTGCCAGCAGCGTAAGGGAGACAATGGAAAAACTGTTTTTT.

The chain joins TRBV6-5 to TRBJ1-3; TRBD1 aligns across 7 bases. The CDR3 contains 16 residues. From germline, CDR1 is MNHEY and CDR2 SVGAGI. The J segment lost 2 bases and the V segment lost 0 bases, leaving 4 bases of the junction unmatched. This chain's CDR3 is CASSYSRGTAGNTIYF. CDR3 DNA sequence: TGTGCCAGCAGTTACTCGAGGGGGACAGCTGGAAACACCATATATTTT.